These 11 T cell receptor beta chains were sequenced from one sample in a study of T cell repertoires in cytomegalovirus infection. TCRdb redid the calling of the reads with MiXCR, one entry per CDR3 protein. The data contain about 740,000 distinct CDR3 sequences, 35% of them singletons. Sequences were obtained from PBMCs. These TCRs come from a human donor in good health (CMV status not recorded). Some clones in this sample may be carry-over from other donors' samples.

This clonotype was seen more than once but under ten times. V gene TRBV6-6 combines with J gene TRBJ2-1, with a tentative D call TRBD2 (6 bases). The CDR3 consists of 16 residues. Trimming removed 2 bases from V and 4 bases from J, with 15 bases in between. Per germline, CDR1 MNHNY and CDR2 SVGAGI (reference sequence). In nucleotides, the CDR3 is TGTGCCAGCAGTTACGTGCGGGGTCCGGGGTACAATGAGCAGTTCTTC. Protein: CASSYVRGPGYNEQFF.

DNA of the CDR3: TGTGCCAGCAGCTTGCGGGGGACTAGGACCTACGAGCAGTACTTC. It yields the protein CASSLRGTRTYEQYF. V and J are TRBV5-6 and TRBJ2-7; TRBD2 matches 8 bases. The germline V gene encodes CDR1 SGHDT and CDR2 YYEEEE. CDR3 length: 15 residues. V lost 1 base, J lost 2 bases, and 5 bases stayed unmatched.

The chain is built from TRBV6-1 and TRBJ1-2; tentative D call: TRBD1 (5 bases). CDR3 length equals 13 residues. Germline V gene data show CDR1 as MNHNS and CDR2 as SASEGT. The V gene lost 4 bases and the J gene lost 4 bases, with 10 bases spanning the gap. The CDR3 region has the DNA TGTGCCAGCAGTGGGGGACCCTTCTATGGCTACACCTTC. Its translation: CASSGGPFYGYTF.

This clonotype was seen repeatedly, ten times or more. The chain uses TRBV11-1 and TRBJ2-5; TRBD2 matches 12 bases. Germline V gene lookup returns CDR1 SGHAT and CDR2 FQDESV (reference sequence). V lost 3 bases to trimming and J lost 5 bases; unmatched junction nucleotides: 10. The CDR3 is 17 residues long. For the CDR3, the DNA is TGTGCCAGCAGCTTCTCTACTAGCGGGAGGATGGTCGAGACCCAGTACTTC. Translation: CASSFSTSGRMVETQYF.

The V and J genes are TRBV5-6 and TRBJ1-5; TRBD1 matches 9 bases. From germline, CDR1 is SGHDT and CDR2 YYEEEE. V lost 3 bases and J lost 4; bases outside the gene matches: 14. The CDR3 has 18 residues. In DNA, the CDR3 is TGTGCCAGCAGCTATGGACCCGGACAGGGGTTTCGTAATCAGCCCCAGCATTTT. This gives the protein CASSYGPGQGFRNQPQHF.

This clonotype was seen more than once but under ten times. The genes are TRBV30 and TRBJ2-7; D gene ambiguous. V was shortened by 0 bases and J by 6 bases, with 9 bases between the two germline ends. The CDR3 covers 12 residues. Germline loops: CDR1 GTSNPN, CDR2 SVGIG (reference sequence). CDR3 region: CAWSVRTGEQYF. CDR3 coding DNA: TGTGCCTGGAGTGTACGGACGGGCGAGCAGTACTTC.

The chain is built from TRBV19 and TRBJ2-1; no firm D call. With 1 base removed from V and 7 bases from J, the gap between germline ends came to 5 bases. The germline gives CDR1 LNHDA, CDR2 SQIVND (reference sequence). CDR3 length: 12 residues. CDR3 loop: CASSIGRNEQFF. The CDR3 DNA reads as TGTGCCAGTAGTATAGGAAGGAATGAGCAGTTCTTC.

In this sample, this clonotype turned up a few times. CDR3 amino acids: CASSLLATYNEQFF. CDR3 sequence (DNA): TGTGCCAGCAGTTTATTAGCGACCTACAATGAGCAGTTCTTC. The gene calls are TRBV28 and TRBJ2-1; D perhaps matches TRBD2 (5 bases). CDR1 is MDHEN, CDR2 SYDVKM, per germline. This CDR3 spans 14 amino acids. Trimming shortened V by 1 base and J by 2 bases, and 6 bases separated the two germline ends.

This clonotype was seen ten or more times. The chain carries TRBV11-2 and TRBJ2-1; D not resolved. Between the trimmed V and J ends, which lost 3 bases and 6 bases, there was a span of 12 bases. CDR3 length equals 14 residues. Germline values: CDR1 SGHAT, CDR2 FQNNGV. CDR3 sequence: CASSLGLRANEQFF. The CDR3 DNA is TGTGCCAGCAGCTTGGGCCTCCGAGCCAATGAGCAGTTCTTC.

In this sample, this clonotype turned up a few times. The V and J genes are TRBV7-6 and TRBJ2-1; D gene unclear. V was trimmed by 5 bases and J by 6 bases, leaving 20 bases between them. Germline assignment: CDR1 SGHVS and CDR2 FNYEAQ. This CDR3 has 16 residues. In nucleotides, the CDR3 is TGTGCCAGCAGCCCCGTTTCGGCGGATCTACCCAATGAGCAGTTCTTC. Its translation is CASSPVSADLPNEQFF.

The chain combines TRBV19 with TRBJ2-7; TRBD2 matches at 7 bases. The CDR3 is 15 residues long. Unmatched junction bases numbered 8, after V lost 6 bases and J lost 0 bases. Per the germline V gene, CDR1 is LNHDA and CDR2 is SQIVND (reference sequence). The CDR3 sequence is CASRARQRGSYEQYF. The CDR3 region has the DNA TGTGCCAGTAGGGCTCGACAGCGGGGCTCCTACGAGCAGTACTTC.